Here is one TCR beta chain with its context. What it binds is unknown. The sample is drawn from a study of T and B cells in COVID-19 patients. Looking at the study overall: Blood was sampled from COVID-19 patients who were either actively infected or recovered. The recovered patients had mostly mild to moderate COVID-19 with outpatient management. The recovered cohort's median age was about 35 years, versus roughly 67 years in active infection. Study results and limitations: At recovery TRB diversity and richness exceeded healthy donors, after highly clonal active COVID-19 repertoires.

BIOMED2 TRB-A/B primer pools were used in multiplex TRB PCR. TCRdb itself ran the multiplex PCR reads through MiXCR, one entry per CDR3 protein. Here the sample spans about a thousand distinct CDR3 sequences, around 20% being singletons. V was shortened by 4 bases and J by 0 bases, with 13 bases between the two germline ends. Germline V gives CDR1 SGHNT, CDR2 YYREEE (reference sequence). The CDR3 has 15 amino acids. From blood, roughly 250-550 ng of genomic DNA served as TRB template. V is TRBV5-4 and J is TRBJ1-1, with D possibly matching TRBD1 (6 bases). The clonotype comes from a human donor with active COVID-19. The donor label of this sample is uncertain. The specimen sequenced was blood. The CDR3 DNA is TGTGCCAGCAGCCCAGCGACAGGAGTGAACACTGAAGCTTTCTTT. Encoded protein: CASSPATGVNTEAFF. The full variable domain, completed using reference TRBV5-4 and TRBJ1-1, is ETGVTQSPTHLIKTRGQQVTLRCSSQSGHNTVSWYQQALGQGPQFIFQYYREEENGRGNFPPRFSGLQFPNYSSELNVNALELDDSALYLCASSPATGVNTEAFFGQGTRLTVV.